These T cell receptor beta chains were read from a single sample in a study of blood T cells in healthy people across ages. TCRdb ran MiXCR on the 5' RACE reads and lists one entry per CDR3 protein. Among 1.2 million to 1.5 million distinct CDR3 sequences listed, around 42% were seen once. Input material: blood. The receptors originated from a young woman in good health. The CDR3 runs from the conserved cysteine through the conserved F or W.

v_gene	j_gene	CDR3aa
TRBV2	TRBJ1-6	CASSEARDSPLHF
TRBV2	TRBJ1-5	CASRALTGSAQPQHF
TRBV5-1	TRBJ1-5	CASSPQGLGGSQPQHF
TRBV11-2	TRBJ1-1	CASSSYRGQGTEAFF
TRBV10-3	TRBJ2-1	CAISESYGRSDEQFF
TRBV28	TRBJ2-1	CASSVVGGGVQFF
TRBV28	TRBJ2-7	CASSGSGTSVSYEQYF
TRBV7-7	TRBJ2-3	CASSLRSGETDTQYF
TRBV5-5	TRBJ2-3	CASSLNSGGQGDTQYF
TRBV6-6	TRBJ1-2	CASSYRPGDYGYTF
TRBV2	TRBJ2-2	CASRDGTVNTGELFF
TRBV6-1	TRBJ1-2	CAGRGPYYGYTF
TRBV7-2	TRBJ2-1	CASSLYGGAPYNEQFF
TRBV12-3/TRBV12-4	TRBJ1-2	CASSSHAGGYTF
TRBV20-1	TRBJ2-1	CSAPGLPYNEQFF
TRBV11-2	TRBJ2-1	CASSPIAAGSHEQFF
TRBV3-1	TRBJ2-7	CASSQGVVMTAEQYF
TRBV9	TRBJ2-3	CASSAMGVSTDTQYF
TRBV4-1	TRBJ1-1	CASSQEGPTEAFF
TRBV21-1	TRBJ2-7	CASSRHRVDEQYF
TRBV2	TRBJ1-5	CASRLSGQPQHF
TRBV20-1	TRBJ2-2	CSASREGDTGELFF
TRBV4-1	TRBJ2-1	CASSHQGLLGDEQFF
TRBV27	TRBJ1-2	CASSLQGQGGGYTF
TRBV20-1	TRBJ2-1	CSARESLSNEQFF
TRBV27	TRBJ2-1	CASSFIDIWDEQFF
TRBV9	TRBJ1-2	CASSVGEWRAYGYTF
TRBV20-1	TRBJ2-1	CSGLAGINEQFF
TRBV7-8	TRBJ2-1	CASSLLAGGGEQFF
TRBV20-1	TRBJ2-1	CSARGASGGANEQFF
TRBV7-2	TRBJ2-1	CASSFGSIGGEQFF
TRBV20-1	TRBJ1-5	CSARQTSGTVNQPQHF
TRBV9	TRBJ2-1	CASSAGGGTSAHEQFF
TRBV20-1	TRBJ1-3	CSALHRADGNTIYF
TRBV25-1	TRBJ2-1	CASSEFESSGSYEQFF
TRBV5-1	TRBJ2-3	CASSGPGPTDTQYF
TRBV3-1	TRBJ2-7	CASSHGLPSYEQYF
TRBV12-3/TRBV12-4	TRBJ2-3	CATPRPDSEGVALRTDTQYF
TRBV20-1	TRBJ1-2	CSARERSGTARGYTF
TRBV28	TRBJ2-7	CASSSGGTGGGYEQYF
TRBV30	TRBJ1-4	CAWSPTRRTAGATNEKLFF
TRBV20-1	TRBJ2-3	CSASRSDTQYF